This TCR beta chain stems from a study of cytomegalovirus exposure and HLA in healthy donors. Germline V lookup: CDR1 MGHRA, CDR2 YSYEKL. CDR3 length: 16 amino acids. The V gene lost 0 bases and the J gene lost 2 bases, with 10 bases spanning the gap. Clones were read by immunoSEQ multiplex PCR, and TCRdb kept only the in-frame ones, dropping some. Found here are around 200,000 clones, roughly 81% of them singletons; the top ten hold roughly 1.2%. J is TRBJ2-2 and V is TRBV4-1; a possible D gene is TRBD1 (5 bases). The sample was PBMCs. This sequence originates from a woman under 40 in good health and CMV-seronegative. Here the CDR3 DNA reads TGCGCCAGCAGCCAAGATCAGGGCACAAACACCGGGGAGCTGTTTTTT. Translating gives CASSQDQGTNTGELFF.